The clone carrying this TCR beta chain was detected ten times or more. Its cognate antigen is unknown. This sample stems from a study of T-cell memory formation after mild COVID-19. The CDR3 sequence is 14 residues long. From germline, CDR1 is SEHNR and CDR2 FQNEAQ (reference sequence). V was clipped by 4 bases and J by 0 bases, with 10 bases between them. Study-wide results and limits: Clones contracting over day 15 to 85 were CD4/CD8 balanced, with later expanders leaning CD4+.

A single record per CDR3 protein comes from TCRdb applying MiXCR to the 5' RACE reads. The sample comprises fewer than 650,000 distinct CDR3 sequences, about a fifth of which are singletons, and approximately 8.4% rests with the top ten. The rearrangement uses TRBV7-9 and TRBJ2-7; D gene unclear. The sequenced sample was PBMCs or a T cell subset sorted from them (not recorded which). This TCR derives from an adult woman who had mild COVID-19 (a few samples of this study predate the infection). Cell type and time point are not known. The DNA of the CDR3 is TGTGCCAGCAGCTCCGGCCAGAACTCCTACGAGCAGTACTTC. Residues: CASSSGQNSYEQYF. Full variable domain (outside the CDR3, taken from reference TRBV7-9 and TRBJ2-7): DTGVSQNPRHKITKRGQNVTFRCDPISEHNRLYWYRQTLGQGPEFLTYFQNEAQLEKSRLLSDRFSAERPKGSFSTLEIQRTEQGDSAMYLCASSSGQNSYEQYFGPGTRLTVT.